What follows are 30 T cell receptor beta chains derived from one specimen sequenced in a study of OX40 agonist ivuxolimab in advanced cancers. Profiled with immunoSEQ multiplex PCR; TCRdb holds only in-frame clones, not every one. The sample contains 90,000 to 100,000 clones, roughly 95% of which appear only once. Sequences were derived from CD4+ or CD8+ T cells sorted from blood, sampled in a trial of the OX40 agonist ivuxolimab. The receptors were gathered from an adult with an advanced solid tumor such as melanoma, head and neck, liver or kidney cancer.

The gene calls are TRBV9 and TRBJ2-3; 10 positions match TRBD1. The CDR3 is 16 residues long. The germline V gene encodes CDR1 SGDLS and CDR2 YYNGEE. Trimming took 6 bases from V and 1 from J; bases not matched to a gene: 8. CDR3 amino acids: CASNPAGTGGTDTQYF. The CDR3 nucleotides are TGTGCCAGCAACCCGGCTGGGACAGGGGGCACAGATACGCAGTATTTT.

V is TRBV5-6 and J is TRBJ2-1; D uncertain. Germline lookup yields CDR1 SGHDT and CDR2 YYEEEE. V lost 1 base to trimming and J lost 0 bases, with 11 bases between them. CDR3 size: 16 residues. CDR3 loop: CASSLLAESSYNEQFF. CDR3 coding DNA: TGTGCCAGCAGCTTGCTCGCGGAGAGCTCCTACAATGAGCAGTTCTTC.

J is TRBJ2-6 and V is TRBV7-6, with 9 bases aligning to TRBD2. Germline V gene lookup returns CDR1 SGHVS and CDR2 FNYEAQ. This CDR3 region has 19 residues. Unmatched junction bases numbered 11, after V lost 1 base and J lost 4 bases. The CDR3 sequence is CASSLGGSSGVPGANVLTF. CDR3 sequence (DNA): TGTGCCAGCAGCTTAGGCGGCTCTAGCGGGGTCCCCGGGGCCAACGTCCTGACTTTC.

The V call is TRBV5-1, the J call TRBJ2-7, with D tentatively TRBD1 (6 bases). Trimming stripped 1 base from V and 2 bases from J, with 13 bases between. CDR1 and CDR2 from the germline V gene are SGHRS and YFSETQ. This CDR3 is built from 15 residues. The CDR3 bases are TGCGCCAGCAGCTTGAGACAAGGGGGACCCTACGAGCAGTACTTC. Encoded protein: CASSLRQGGPYEQYF.

The chain carries TRBV29-1 and TRBJ2-5; D is possibly TRBD2 (5 bases). V was cut by 2 bases and J by 3 bases, with 16 bases left in between. In germline, CDR1 is SQVTM, CDR2 ANQGSEA. This CDR3 has 15 residues. This CDR3 reads CSVERAFQEEETQYF. The CDR3 DNA is TGCAGCGTTGAAAGAGCCTTTCAGGAGGAAGAGACCCAGTACTTC.

The chain uses TRBV9 and TRBJ1-2; D possibly corresponds to TRBD1 (6 bases). In germline, CDR1 is SGDLS, CDR2 YYNGEE. The V end was cut by 0 bases, the J end by 3 bases, with 15 bases between. The CDR3 runs to 16 residues. In nucleotides, the CDR3 is TGTGCCAGCAGCGTAGACAGGGAGGCTTTTTACTATGGCTACACCTTC. Amino acids: CASSVDREAFYYGYTF.

The chain joins TRBV9 to TRBJ1-1; D gene uncertain. The germline V gene encodes CDR1 SGDLS and CDR2 YYNGEE. V shed 5 bases and J shed 3 bases, with 17 bases lying between them. The length of the CDR3 is 15 residues. As DNA, the CDR3 is TGTGCCAGCAGGGGCCCCGCGGAAGTCGACACTGAAGCTTTCTTT. Translating it yields CASRGPAEVDTEAFF.

This chain joins TRBV5-4 and TRBJ2-3, with unresolved D. The CDR3 runs to 13 residues. V shed 4 bases and J shed 6 bases, with 12 bases lying between them. In germline, CDR1 is SGHNT, CDR2 YYREEE (reference sequence). This CDR3 is CASSQSFSDTQYF. CDR3 coding DNA: TGTGCCAGCAGCCAAAGCTTCTCGGATACGCAGTATTTT.

V is TRBV5-1 and J is TRBJ2-5; perhaps D is TRBD1 or TRBD2 (6 bases each). V shed 4 bases and J shed 4 bases, with 17 bases lying between them. This CDR3 spans 15 amino acids. CDR1 is SGHRS, CDR2 YFSETQ, per germline. The CDR3 DNA sequence: TGCGCCAGCAGCCCCGGGGGCGAAAGGGGAGAGACCCAGTACTTC. Translated: CASSPGGERGETQYF.

This sequence joins TRBV19 and TRBJ1-6; possibly TRBD1 for D (6 bases). Germline lookup yields CDR1 LNHDA and CDR2 SQIVND (reference sequence). V was trimmed by 8 bases and J by 8 bases, leaving 13 bases between them. This CDR3 contains 13 residues. In nucleotides, the CDR3 is TGTGCCAGTCGGGGGGGCGCATATTCACCCCTCCACTTT. Amino acid sequence: CASRGGAYSPLHF. Using reference TRBV19 and TRBJ1-6 for the parts outside the CDR3, the full variable domain is DGGITQSPKYLFRKEGQNVTLSCEQNLNHDAMYWYRQDPGQGLRLIYYSQIVNDFQKGDIAEGYSVSREKKESFPLTVTSAQKNPTAFYLCASRGGAYSPLHFGNGTRLTVT.

Here the CDR3 DNA reads TGTGCCAGCAGCTTAGAAAGGGGGGATAAGGATGAGCAGTTCTTC. This gives the protein CASSLERGDKDEQFF. The V and J genes are TRBV7-9 and TRBJ2-1; D may match TRBD1 or TRBD2 (6 bases each). CDR3 size: 15 residues. The germline V gene has CDR1 SEHNR and CDR2 FQNEAQ (reference sequence). The ends were cut back, 1 base at V and 8 bases at J, with 15 bases in the middle.

This rearrangement joins TRBV6-5 to TRBJ2-1; D might be TRBD2 (6 bases). Germline assignment: CDR1 MNHEY and CDR2 SVGAGI. CDR3 length: 15 amino acids. The germline V and J ends were trimmed by 3 bases and 1 base, with 10 bases remaining between them. The CDR3: CASSYSGVSYNEQFF. The CDR3 region has the DNA TGTGCCAGCAGTTATTCGGGGGTATCCTACAATGAGCAGTTCTTC.

This chain uses TRBV4-1 with TRBJ1-6; 7 nucleotides match TRBD1. CDR1 is MGHRA and CDR2 is YSYEKL in the germline V gene. The V segment lost 3 bases and the J segment 9 bases; nucleotides outside the gene matches: 14. This CDR3 has 17 residues. The DNA for the CDR3 is TGCGCCAGCAGCCAGGATACAGGGGCGCAGAATTCTTCACCCCTCCACTTT. This sequence encodes CASSQDTGAQNSSPLHF.

The chain is built from TRBV28 and TRBJ1-5, with D unresolved. The length of the CDR3 is 15 residues. V was cut by 10 bases and J by 0 bases, with 16 bases left in between. Germline-derived CDR1 and CDR2 are MDHEN and SYDVKM. CDR3 residues: CATQWRIHSNQPQHF. The CDR3 DNA is TGTGCCACCCAGTGGAGAATACATAGCAATCAGCCCCAGCATTTT.

The chain has TRBV12-5 and TRBJ2-2, with a weak D call TRBD1 (5 bases). Germline-derived CDR1 and CDR2 are LGHNT and FRNRAP. The CDR3 has 15 residues. With 0 bases removed from V and 3 bases from J, the gap between germline ends came to 8 bases. The CDR3, as DNA: TGTGCTAGTGGTTTGGTAGTGACAGACACCGGGGAGCTGTTTTTT. Translation: CASGLVVTDTGELFF.

Only a few counts were recorded for this clone. The genes are TRBV5-4 and TRBJ1-3; maybe TRBD1 (5 bases). Trimming removed 2 bases at V and 1 base at J, with 13 bases between. In germline, CDR1 is SGHNT, CDR2 YYREEE (reference sequence). This CDR3 is built from 16 residues. In DNA form, the CDR3 reads TGTGCCAGCAGCTTAGCGGCAGGGCCTTCTGGAAACACCATATATTTT. This encodes CASSLAAGPSGNTIYF.

V usage is TRBV7-3 and J usage is TRBJ2-1; 10 bases map to TRBD2. CDR1 SGHTA and CDR2 FQGTGA come from the germline V gene. J lost 4 bases, V lost 5 bases, and 11 bases had no gene match. The CDR3 runs 17 residues. The CDR3 sequence: CASSPTTSGSYYNEQFF. In DNA form, the CDR3 reads TGTGCCAGCAGCCCGACGACTAGCGGGTCTTATTACAATGAGCAGTTCTTC.

The rearrangement links TRBV5-6 to TRBJ2-7; TRBD1 aligns across 12 bases. The CDR3 is 16 residues long. Germline V gene data show CDR1 as SGHDT and CDR2 as YYEEEE. V was clipped by 6 bases and J by 6 bases; unmatched bases: 13. The CDR3 DNA follows: TGTGCCAGCACCCCTAGGGACAGGGGGCAACGCTTCGAGCAGTACTTC. This translates into CASTPRDRGQRFEQYF. Combining the CDR3 with reference TRBV5-6 and TRBJ2-7 gives the whole variable domain DAGVTQSPTHLIKTRGQQVTLRCSPKSGHDTVSWYQQALGQGPQFIFQYYEEEERQRGNFPDRFSGHQFPNYSSELNVNALLLGDSALYLCASTPRDRGQRFEQYFGPGTRLTVT.

This chain links TRBV2 with TRBJ1-1; TRBD1 is a possible D gene (5 bases). CDR1 and CDR2 (germline): SNHLY, FYNNEI. This CDR3 comprises 16 residues. V lost 2 bases and J lost 4, with 17 bases in between. The DNA for the CDR3 is TGTGCCAGCAGTGAAAGAGGGGTTGAACGCAGCACTGAAGCTTTCTTT. It codes for CASSERGVERSTEAFF.

The CDR3 here is CASSQDRAGTPPDEQFF. The CDR3 nucleotides are TGCGCCAGCAGCCAAGATCGGGCGGGGACCCCCCCCGATGAGCAGTTCTTC. The chain combines TRBV4-3 with TRBJ2-1, with D possibly being TRBD2 (6 bases). Germline CDR1 reads LGHNA; CDR2 reads YSLEER. The CDR3 spans 17 residues. Trimming took off 0 bases at V and 8 bases at J, with 20 bases between the two ends.

This clone was seen just once. J is TRBJ2-3 and V is TRBV15; D uncertain. Trimming cost V 1 base and J 2 bases, with 4 bases left between them. The germline V gene encodes CDR1 LNHNV and CDR2 YYDKDF (reference sequence). The CDR3 runs to 13 residues. CDR3 coding DNA: TGTGCCACCAGCAGAGTATTCACAGATACGCAGTATTTT. This encodes CATSRVFTDTQYF.

The chain links TRBV7-2 to TRBJ1-1; D is undetermined. Looked up from germline, CDR1 is SGHTA and CDR2 is FQGNSA. Trimming left V 5 bases short and J 2 bases short, with 24 bases between. The CDR3 sequence is 18 residues long. The CDR3 DNA reads as TGTGCCAGCAGCCCCAGGTCCCCCTGGATCAAGGGCAACACTGAAGCTTTCTTT. Residues: CASSPRSPWIKGNTEAFF.

The gene calls are TRBV18 and TRBJ1-1, with D unclear. Per the germline V gene, CDR1 is KGHSH and CDR2 is LQKENI. V was cut by 2 bases and J by 1 base, with 2 bases left in between. This CDR3 region has 12 residues. The CDR3 here is CASSPRNTEAFF. CDR3 DNA sequence: TGTGCCAGCTCACCAAGGAACACTGAAGCTTTCTTT.

V is TRBV9 and J is TRBJ1-3; 9 nucleotides agree with TRBD1. J gave up 5 bases and V 3 bases, and 3 bases lay outside the gene matches. CDR3 length equals 14 residues. From germline, CDR1 is SGDLS and CDR2 YYNGEE. The CDR3 protein is CASSGGTGRNTIYF. The CDR3 DNA reads as TGTGCCAGCAGCGGAGGGACAGGGCGAAACACCATATATTTT. Together with reference TRBV9 and TRBJ1-3, the CDR3 gives the full variable domain: DSGVTQTPKHLITATGQRVTLRCSPRSGDLSVYWYQQSLDQGLQFLIQYYNGEERAKGNILERFSAQQFPDLHSELNLSSLELGDSALYFCASSGGTGRNTIYFGEGSWLTVV.

CDR3 coding DNA: TGTGCCAGTAGTACGAGATTAGACAGGTACAATCAGCCCCAGCATTTT. Translating gives CASSTRLDRYNQPQHF. The V call is TRBV19, the J call TRBJ1-5, with a possible D match to TRBD1 (6 bases). V shed 4 bases and J shed 3 bases, with 16 bases lying between them. CDR1 is LNHDA, CDR2 SQIVND, per germline (reference sequence). There are 16 residues in the CDR3. Using reference TRBV19 and TRBJ1-5 for the parts outside the CDR3, the full variable domain is DGGITQSPKYLFRKEGQNVTLSCEQNLNHDAMYWYRQDPGQGLRLIYYSQIVNDFQKGDIAEGYSVSREKKESFPLTVTSAQKNPTAFYLCASSTRLDRYNQPQHFGDGTRLSIL.

This clone was picked up one time. The chain's CDR3 is CASSMSTAGVDEQFF. The CDR3 coding sequence is TGTGCCAGTAGTATGTCCACCGCCGGGGTGGATGAGCAGTTCTTC. The chain has TRBV19 and TRBJ2-1; the D gene is possibly TRBD2 (5 bases). CDR1 and CDR2 (germline): LNHDA, SQIVND (reference sequence). The CDR3 consists of 15 residues. Trimming stripped 3 bases from V and 8 bases from J, with 17 bases between.

The chain joins TRBV9 to TRBJ2-5, with D maybe TRBD2 (6 bases). Germline CDR1 and CDR2: SGDLS and YYNGEE. The CDR3 runs 15 residues. Between the trimmed V and J ends, which lost 3 bases and 5 bases, there was a span of 17 bases. CDR3 in amino acids: CASSGRLGRGETQYF. The CDR3 nucleotides are TGTGCCAGCAGCGGAAGACTAGGGCGAGGGGAGACCCAGTACTTC.

The rearrangement links TRBV27 to TRBJ2-7; D call uncertain. V was clipped by 4 bases and J by 0 bases, with 7 bases between them. This CDR3 is 13 amino acids long. Germline CDR1 MNHEY, CDR2 SMNVEV (reference sequence). CDR3 in amino acids: CASSSLNSYEQYF. The CDR3 bases are TGTGCCAGCAGTTCACTCAACTCCTACGAGCAGTACTTC.

This chain connects TRBV20-1 to TRBJ2-7, with 8 bases aligning to TRBD1. J was trimmed by 3 bases and V by 5 bases; bases with no gene match: 0. Germline V lookup: CDR1 DFQATT, CDR2 SNEGSKA (reference sequence). There are 11 residues in the CDR3. CDR3 residues: CSADRGYEQYF. CDR3 nucleotides: TGCAGTGCTGACAGGGGCTACGAGCAGTACTTC.

This rearrangement joins TRBV19 to TRBJ2-1; D might be TRBD1 (5 bases). Trimming pared 6 bases from V and 1 base from J, leaving 7 bases between. The CDR3 spans 13 residues. Germline CDR1 is LNHDA and CDR2 is SQIVND (reference sequence). The CDR3 DNA reads as TGTGCCAGTAGAGACAGTTCCTACAATGAGCAGTTCTTC. The encoded protein is CASRDSSYNEQFF.